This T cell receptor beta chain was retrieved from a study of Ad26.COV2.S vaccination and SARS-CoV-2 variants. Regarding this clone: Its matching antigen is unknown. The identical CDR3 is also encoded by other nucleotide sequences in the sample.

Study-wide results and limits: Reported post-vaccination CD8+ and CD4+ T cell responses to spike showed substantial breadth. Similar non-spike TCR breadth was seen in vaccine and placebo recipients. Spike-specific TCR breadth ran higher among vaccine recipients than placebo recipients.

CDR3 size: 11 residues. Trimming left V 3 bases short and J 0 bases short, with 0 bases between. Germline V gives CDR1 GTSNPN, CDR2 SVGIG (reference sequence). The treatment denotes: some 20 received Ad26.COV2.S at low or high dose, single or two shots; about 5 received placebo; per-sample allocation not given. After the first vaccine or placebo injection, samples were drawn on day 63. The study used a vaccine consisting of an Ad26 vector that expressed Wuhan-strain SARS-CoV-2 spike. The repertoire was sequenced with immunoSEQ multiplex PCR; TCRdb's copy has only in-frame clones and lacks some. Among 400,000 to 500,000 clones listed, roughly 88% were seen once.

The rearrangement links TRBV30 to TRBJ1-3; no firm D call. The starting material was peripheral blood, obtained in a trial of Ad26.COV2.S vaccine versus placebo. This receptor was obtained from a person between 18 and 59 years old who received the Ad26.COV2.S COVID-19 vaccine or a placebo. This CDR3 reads CAWSSGNTIYF. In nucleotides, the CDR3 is TGTGCCTGGAGCTCTGGAAACACCATATATTTT.